This T cell receptor beta chain was sequenced during a study of glioma-infiltrating T cells after dendritic cell vaccination. Trimming removed 6 bases from V and 6 bases from J, with 21 bases in between. Germline-derived CDR1 and CDR2 are MGHRA and YSYEKL. The CDR3 sequence is 15 residues long. Primers: 60 V beta forward and 13 J beta reverse. The table came from immunoSEQ multiplex PCR; TCRdb's copy has only in-frame clones and leaves some out. The profile covers some 10,000 clones, with 81% appearing a single time and more than 40% taken by the ten largest. This clone was counted between two and nine times. The time point: after dendritic cell vaccination, including at tumor progression/relapse. Selection required adequate fresh-frozen tumor tissue plus more than two years' survival data. PBMC were collected before vaccination, two weeks after the third vaccination, and at progression.

Sequencing was performed on blood, taken after dendritic cell vaccination. V usage is TRBV4-1 and J usage is TRBJ2-7; D may be TRBD1 (6 bases). The TCR sequence derives from a human donor with glioblastoma. The chain's CDR3 is CASSSNRDVRSEQYF. CDR3 in DNA: TGCGCCAGCAGTTCAAACAGGGACGTCCGGTCCGAGCAGTACTTC.